This TCR beta chain was sequenced for a study of identical twins. Per the germline V gene, CDR1 is LGHDT and CDR2 is YNNKEL (reference sequence). The CDR3 runs to 13 residues. V lost 4 bases and J 9 bases, leaving 15 bases between the germline ends. This clonotype was picked up a small number of times. TCRdb recomputed calls from the 5' RACE reads with MiXCR, one row per CDR3 protein. The repertoire includes some 500,000 distinct CDR3 sequences, 22% of them detected once, and 0.8% to 1% sits in the top ten. This sample was also put to use in a study of T cells expressing NK-cell markers.

The sequence was obtained from a woman under 30 in good health. Sequencing input: CD4+ T cells sorted from blood. The chain has TRBV3-1 and TRBJ1-1; no firm D call. DNA for the CDR3: TGTGCCAGCAGCCCCTCAGACCGGTTCAAAGCTTTCTTT. Amino acid sequence: CASSPSDRFKAFF.